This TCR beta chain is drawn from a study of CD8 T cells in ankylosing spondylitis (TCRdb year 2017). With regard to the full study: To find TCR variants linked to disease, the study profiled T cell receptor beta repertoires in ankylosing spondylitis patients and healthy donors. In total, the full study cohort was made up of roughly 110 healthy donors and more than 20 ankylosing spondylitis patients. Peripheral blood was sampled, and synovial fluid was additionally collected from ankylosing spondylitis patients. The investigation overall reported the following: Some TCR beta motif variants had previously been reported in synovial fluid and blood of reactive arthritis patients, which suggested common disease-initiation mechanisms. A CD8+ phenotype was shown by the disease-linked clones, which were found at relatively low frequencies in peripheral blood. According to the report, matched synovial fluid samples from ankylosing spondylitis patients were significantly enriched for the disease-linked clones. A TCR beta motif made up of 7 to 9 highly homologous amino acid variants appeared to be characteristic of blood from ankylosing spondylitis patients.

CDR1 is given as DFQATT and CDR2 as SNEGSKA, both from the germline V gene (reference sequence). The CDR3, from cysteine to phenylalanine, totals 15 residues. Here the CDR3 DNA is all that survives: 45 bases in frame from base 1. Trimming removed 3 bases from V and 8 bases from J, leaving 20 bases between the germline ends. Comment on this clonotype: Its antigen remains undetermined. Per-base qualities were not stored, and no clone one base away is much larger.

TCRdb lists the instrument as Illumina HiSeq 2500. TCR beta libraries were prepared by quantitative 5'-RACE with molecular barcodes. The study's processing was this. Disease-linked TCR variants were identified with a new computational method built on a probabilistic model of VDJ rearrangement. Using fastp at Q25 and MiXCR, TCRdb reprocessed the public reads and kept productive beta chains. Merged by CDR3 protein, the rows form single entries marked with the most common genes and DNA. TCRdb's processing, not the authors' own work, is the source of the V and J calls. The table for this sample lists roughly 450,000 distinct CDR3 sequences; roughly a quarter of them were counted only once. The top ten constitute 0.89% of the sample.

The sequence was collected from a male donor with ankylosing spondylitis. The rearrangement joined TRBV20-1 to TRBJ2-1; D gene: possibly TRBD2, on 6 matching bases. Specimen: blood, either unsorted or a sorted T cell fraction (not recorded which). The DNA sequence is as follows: TGCAGTGCTAGTCAAAGCGCGGAGGGTAGAGATGAGCAGTTCTTC. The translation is CSASQSAEGRDEQFF.